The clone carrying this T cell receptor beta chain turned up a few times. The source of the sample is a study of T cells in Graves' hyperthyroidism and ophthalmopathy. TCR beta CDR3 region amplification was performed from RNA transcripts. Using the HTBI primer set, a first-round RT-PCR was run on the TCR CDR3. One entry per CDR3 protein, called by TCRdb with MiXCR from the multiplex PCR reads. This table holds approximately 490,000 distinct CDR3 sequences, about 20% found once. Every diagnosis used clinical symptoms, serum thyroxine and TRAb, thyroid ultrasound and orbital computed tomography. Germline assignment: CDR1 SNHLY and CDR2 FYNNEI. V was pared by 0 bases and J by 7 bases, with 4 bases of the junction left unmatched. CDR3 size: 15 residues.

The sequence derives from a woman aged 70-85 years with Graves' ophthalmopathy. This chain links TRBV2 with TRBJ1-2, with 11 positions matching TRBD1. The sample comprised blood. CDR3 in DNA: TGTGCCAGCAGTGAAGCGGACAGGGGGCTAAGTGGCTACACCTTC. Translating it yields CASSEADRGLSGYTF.